Below, one T cell receptor beta chain is given with its context. This sample was taken from a study of T-cell memory formation after mild COVID-19. This CDR3 comprises 14 residues. After removal of 3 bases from V and 2 bases from J, the junction contained 4 bases not matched to a gene. Germline CDR1 and CDR2: SGHRS and YFSETQ. TCRdb fed the 5' RACE reads into MiXCR, producing one record per CDR3 protein. The data hold a few hundred thousand distinct CDR3 sequences, with 10% to 13% observed a single time. Sequencing input: PBMCs or a T cell subset sorted from them (not recorded which). This receptor was identified in a man aged 18 to 29 who had mild COVID-19 (a few samples of this study predate the infection). Cell type and time point are not known. The chain uses TRBV5-1 and TRBJ1-2, with 7 bases lining up with TRBD1. CDR3 region: CASSYRDSNYGYTF. The DNA of the CDR3 is TGCGCCAGCAGCTACCGGGACAGCAACTATGGCTACACCTTC.